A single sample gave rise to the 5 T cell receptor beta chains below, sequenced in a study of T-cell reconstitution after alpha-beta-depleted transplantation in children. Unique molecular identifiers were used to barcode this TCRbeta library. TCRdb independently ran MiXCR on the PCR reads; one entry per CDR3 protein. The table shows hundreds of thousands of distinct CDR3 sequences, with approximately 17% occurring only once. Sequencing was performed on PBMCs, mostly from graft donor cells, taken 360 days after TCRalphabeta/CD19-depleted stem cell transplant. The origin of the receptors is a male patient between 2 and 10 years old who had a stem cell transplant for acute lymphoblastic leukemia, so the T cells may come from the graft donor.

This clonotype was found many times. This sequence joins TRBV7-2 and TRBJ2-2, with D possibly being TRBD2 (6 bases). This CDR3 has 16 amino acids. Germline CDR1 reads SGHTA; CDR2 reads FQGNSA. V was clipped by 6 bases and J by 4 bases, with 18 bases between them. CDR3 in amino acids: CASSTWAGTSTGELFF. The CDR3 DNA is TGTGCCAGCAGTACCTGGGCTGGGACTTCCACCGGGGAGCTGTTTTTT.

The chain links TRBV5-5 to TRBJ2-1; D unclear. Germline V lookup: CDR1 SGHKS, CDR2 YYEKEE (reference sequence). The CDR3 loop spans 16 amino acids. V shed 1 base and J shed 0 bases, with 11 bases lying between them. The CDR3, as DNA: TGTGCCAGCAGCTTGTTATACCTCGACTCCTACAATGAGCAGTTCTTC. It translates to CASSLLYLDSYNEQFF.

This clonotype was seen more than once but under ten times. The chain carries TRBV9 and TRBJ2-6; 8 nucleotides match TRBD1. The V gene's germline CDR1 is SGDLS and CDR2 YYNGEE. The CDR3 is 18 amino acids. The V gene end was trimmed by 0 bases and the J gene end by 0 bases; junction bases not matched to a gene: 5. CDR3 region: CASSVEAGGVSGANVLTF. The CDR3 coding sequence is TGTGCCAGCAGCGTAGAGGCAGGGGGCGTCTCTGGGGCCAACGTCCTGACTTTC.

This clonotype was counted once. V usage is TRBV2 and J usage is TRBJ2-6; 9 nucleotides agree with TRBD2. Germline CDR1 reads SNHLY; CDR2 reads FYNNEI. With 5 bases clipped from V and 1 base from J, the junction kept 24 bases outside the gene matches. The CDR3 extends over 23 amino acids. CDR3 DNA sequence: TGTGCCAGCAGTCAACGACGGACAGGCTTTAGCGGGAGACCGGGATCTGGGGCCAACGTCCTGACTTTC. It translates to CASSQRRTGFSGRPGSGANVLTF.

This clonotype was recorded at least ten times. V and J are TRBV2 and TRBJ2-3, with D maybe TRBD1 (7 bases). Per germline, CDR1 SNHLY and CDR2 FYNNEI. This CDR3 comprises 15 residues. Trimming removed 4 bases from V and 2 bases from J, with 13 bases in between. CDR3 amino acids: CASSVRGRPTDTQYF. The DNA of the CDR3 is TGTGCCAGCAGTGTCAGGGGGAGGCCCACAGATACGCAGTATTTT. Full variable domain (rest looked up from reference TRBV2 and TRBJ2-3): EPEVTQTPSHQVTQMGQEVILRCVPISNHLYFYWYRQILGQKVEFLVSFYNNEISEKSEIFDDQFSVERPDGSNFTLKIRSTKLEDSAMYFCASSVRGRPTDTQYFGPGTRLTVL.